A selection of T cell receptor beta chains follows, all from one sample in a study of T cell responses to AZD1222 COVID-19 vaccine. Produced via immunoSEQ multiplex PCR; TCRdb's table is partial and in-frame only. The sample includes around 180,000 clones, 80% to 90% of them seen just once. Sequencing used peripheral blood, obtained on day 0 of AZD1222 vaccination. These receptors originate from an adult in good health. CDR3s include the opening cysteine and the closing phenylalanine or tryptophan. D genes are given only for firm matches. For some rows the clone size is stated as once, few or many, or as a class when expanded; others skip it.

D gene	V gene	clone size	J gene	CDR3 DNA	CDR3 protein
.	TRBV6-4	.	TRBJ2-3	TGTGCCAGCAGTGTAGGAGGGGCGGAGGATACGCAGTATTTT	CASSVGGAEDTQYF
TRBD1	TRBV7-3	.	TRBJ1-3	TGTGCCAGCAGCTTAACGGGACAGGGAAGCTCTGGAAACACCATATATTTT	CASSLTGQGSSGNTIYF
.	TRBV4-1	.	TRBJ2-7	TGCGCCAGCAGCCAAGAGGGGGCGGGTGGCTACGAGCAGTACTTC	CASSQEGAGGYEQYF
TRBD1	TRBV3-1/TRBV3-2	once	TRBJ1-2	TGTGCCAGCAGCCAGGGGACAGGGCCTAACTATGGCTACACCTTC	CASSQGTGPNYGYTF
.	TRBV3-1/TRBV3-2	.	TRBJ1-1	TGTGCCAGCAGCCAAGAGGTTTTTCGGGTTGCCACTGAAGCTTTCTTT	CASSQEVFRVATEAFF
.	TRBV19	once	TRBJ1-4	TGTGCCAGTAGTACCTCCAGGGTTGCTAATGAAAAACTGTTTTTT	CASSTSRVANEKLFF
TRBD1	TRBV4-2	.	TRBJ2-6	TGTGCCAGCAGCCAAGATTGGGACAGCTCTGGGGCCAACGTCCTGACTTTC	CASSQDWDSSGANVLTF
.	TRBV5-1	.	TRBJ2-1	TGCGCCAGCAGCGTGAACGACAATGAGCAGTTCTTC	CASSVNDNEQFF
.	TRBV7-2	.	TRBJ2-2	TGTGCCAGCAAGAGTTGGGACTCATACACCGGGGAGCTGTTTTTT	CASKSWDSYTGELFF
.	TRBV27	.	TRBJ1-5	TGTGCCAGCAGTTTAACCGCCAGACCCCAGGAGCCCCAGCATTTT	CASSLTARPQEPQHF
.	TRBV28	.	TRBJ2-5	TGTGCCAGCAGTACGGGGGAAGAGACCCAGTACTTC	CASSTGEETQYF
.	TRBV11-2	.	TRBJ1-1	TGTGCCAGCAGCCGGACTGCAACCGTGAACACTGAAGCTTTCTTT	CASSRTATVNTEAFF
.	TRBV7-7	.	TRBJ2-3	TGTGCTAGCAGCCCGGGACTCCCAGATACGCAGTATTTT	CASSPGLPDTQYF
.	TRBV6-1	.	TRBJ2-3	TGTGCCAGCAGTGAGTCGGTAGCGACTACGCAGTATTTT	CASSESVATTQYF
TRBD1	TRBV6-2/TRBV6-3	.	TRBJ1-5	TGTGCCAGCAGTTACCAGGGACAGGCCCTACAGCCCCAGCATTTT	CASSYQGQALQPQHF
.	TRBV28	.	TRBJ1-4	TGTGCCAGCAGTCCGGCCCTGGCAACTAATGAAAAACTGTTTTTT	CASSPALATNEKLFF
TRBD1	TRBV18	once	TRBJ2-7	TGTGCCAGCTCCAACACGCCCCCGGGACAGGGTTACGAGCAGTACTTC	CASSNTPPGQGYEQYF
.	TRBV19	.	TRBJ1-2	TGTGCCAGTAGTAGCCAGGGGATCCTCGGCTACACCTTC	CASSSQGILGYTF
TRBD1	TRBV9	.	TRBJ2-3	TGTGCCAGCAGCGTAGACCAACAGGGGTTGGTTTGGGGCACGACAGATACGCAGTATTTT	CASSVDQQGLVWGTTDTQYF
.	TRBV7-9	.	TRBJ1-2	TGTGCCAGCAGCTTAGCCCACAGACCCAATGGCTACACCTTC	CASSLAHRPNGYTF
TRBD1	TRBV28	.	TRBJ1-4	TGTGCCAGCAGTCTCACCGGGACAGGGGTCGAAAAACTGTTTTTT	CASSLTGTGVEKLFF
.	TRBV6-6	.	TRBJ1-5	TGTGCCAGCAGTAGAACAGGGTTCAGCAATCAGCCCCAGCATTTT	CASSRTGFSNQPQHF
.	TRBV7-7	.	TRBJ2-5	TGTGCTAGCAGCTTACGCTGGGGGTACCAAGAGACCCAGTACTTC	CASSLRWGYQETQYF
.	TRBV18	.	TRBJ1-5	TGTGCCAGCTCACCTCTTTCAGATCAGCCCCAGCATTTT	CASSPLSDQPQHF
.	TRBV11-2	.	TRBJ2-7	TGTGCCAGCAGCTTACTGGTCTACGAGCAGTACTTC	CASSLLVYEQYF
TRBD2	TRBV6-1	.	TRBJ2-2	TGTGCCAGCAGTGAAGCGGGGGGGTACACCGGGGAGCTGTTTTTT	CASSEAGGYTGELFF
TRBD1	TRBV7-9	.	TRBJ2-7	TGTGCCAGCAGCCTTGGGACAGGTCTTTCCTACGAGCAGTACTTC	CASSLGTGLSYEQYF
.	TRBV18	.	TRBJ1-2	TGTGCCAGCTCACCATCCGGGGCCGGCACCAACTATGGCTACACCTTC	CASSPSGAGTNYGYTF
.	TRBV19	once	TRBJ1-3	TGTGCCAGTAGTAACATAGGGCTAGGACCCGGGACTGGAAACACCATATATTTT	CASSNIGLGPGTGNTIYF
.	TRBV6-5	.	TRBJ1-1	TGTGCCAGCATCTTCGCGGGTGGGACTGAAGCTTTCTTT	CASIFAGGTEAFF
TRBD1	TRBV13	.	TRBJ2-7	TGTGCCACCCGACAGGGGGCGGGCGAGCAGTACTTC	CATRQGAGEQYF
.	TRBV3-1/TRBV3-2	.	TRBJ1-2	TGTGCCAGCAGCCAAGGCCCAGGGGACTATGGCTACACCTTC	CASSQGPGDYGYTF
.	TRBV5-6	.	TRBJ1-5	TGTGCCAGCAGCTTGAGGGGGAGGAATCAGCCCCAGCATTTT	CASSLRGRNQPQHF
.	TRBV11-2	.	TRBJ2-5	TGTGCCAGCAGGGATCAAGAGACCCAGTACTTC	CASRDQETQYF
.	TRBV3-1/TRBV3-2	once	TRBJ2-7	TGTGCCAGCAGCCAAGATCTTGGACAGCACTCCTACGAGCAGTACTTC	CASSQDLGQHSYEQYF
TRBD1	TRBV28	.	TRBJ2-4	TGTGCCAGCAGTTTATCAGGGGGCGCGGGAAACATTCAGTACTTC	CASSLSGGAGNIQYF
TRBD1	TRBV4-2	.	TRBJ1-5	TGTGCCAGCAGCCCGGACAGGGTAAGCAATCAGCCCCAGCATTTT	CASSPDRVSNQPQHF
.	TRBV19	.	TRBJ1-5	TGTGCCAGTAATGGACAGAGCAATCAGCCCCAGCATTTT	CASNGQSNQPQHF
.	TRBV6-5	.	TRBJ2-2	TGTGCCAGCAGTTATGGACAGTACACCGGGGAGCTGTTTTTT	CASSYGQYTGELFF
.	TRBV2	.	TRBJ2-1	TGTGCCAGCACTCAATACCAGCGAGGAGAGCAGTTCTTC	CASTQYQRGEQFF
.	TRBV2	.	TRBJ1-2	TGTGCCAGCAGATCAACCGACCGGGACGGACACTATGGCTACACCTTC	CASRSTDRDGHYGYTF
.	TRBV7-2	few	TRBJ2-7	TGTGCCAGCCGACCTGGGCAGCCAACCTACGAGCAGTACTTC	CASRPGQPTYEQYF
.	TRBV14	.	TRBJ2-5	TGTGCCAGCAGCCTACAAGAGACCCAGTACTTC	CASSLQETQYF
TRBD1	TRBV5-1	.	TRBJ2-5	TGCGCCAGCAGCTTGGTGGGGACAGGGGAAGAGACCCAGTACTTC	CASSLVGTGEETQYF
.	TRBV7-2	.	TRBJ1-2	TGTGCCAGCAGCTTAGCGGGGCAGGGCCGATTCTATGGCTACACCTTC	CASSLAGQGRFYGYTF
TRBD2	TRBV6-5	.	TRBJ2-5	TGTGCCAGCAGCACGGCGGGGGGACAAGAGACCCAGTACTTC	CASSTAGGQETQYF
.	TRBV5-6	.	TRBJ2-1	TGTGCCAGCAGCCGAGTTGACAGCAATGAGCAGTTCTTC	CASSRVDSNEQFF
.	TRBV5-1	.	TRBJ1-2	TGCGCCAGCAGCTTGGAAGGCTGGCGGATTAACTATGGCTACACCTTC	CASSLEGWRINYGYTF